Listed below are T cell receptor beta chains from one sample, sequenced in a study of shared clonotypes between healthy human individuals. Assay used: immunoSEQ multiplex PCR; TCRdb lists only in-frame clones, some missing. Altogether around 1,000,000 clones are present, approximately 77% being singletons, with the ten largest covering 0.89%. Source material: memory CD4+ T cells from PBMCs. The source of these receptors is a man younger than 35 in good health. Some clones in this sample may be carry-over from other donors' samples. The CDR3 runs from the conserved cysteine through the conserved F or W.

v_gene: TRBV29-1
CDR3aa: CSASEPTGNEQFF

v_gene: TRBV19
CDR3aa: CASRRQGLTGELFF

v_gene: TRBV18
CDR3aa: CASSPMDKPFREQYF

v_gene: TRBV7-2
CDR3aa: CASSLDGQPQHF

v_gene: TRBV5-6
CDR3aa: CASSLIAGGPEWGTDTQYF

v_gene: TRBV6-6
CDR3aa: CASRRTGSTYEQYF

v_gene: TRBV25-1
CDR3aa: CASSKSGSVYEQYF

v_gene: TRBV27
CDR3aa: CASRLRINQPQHF

v_gene: TRBV5-8
CDR3aa: CASSKYSGQGDNEQFF

v_gene: TRBV28
CDR3aa: CASSVTGAIGKNIQYF

v_gene: TRBV20-1
CDR3aa: CSATGVDGYTF

v_gene: TRBV7-9
CDR3aa: CASSLGRLGQETQYF

v_gene: TRBV2
CDR3aa: CASRREEGTQYF

v_gene: TRBV5-6
CDR3aa: CASSRTGGISNQPQHF

v_gene: TRBV7-8
CDR3aa: CASSLRTSGSSYEQYF

v_gene: TRBV29-1
CDR3aa: CSVEGTSGTYNEQFF

v_gene: TRBV7-6
CDR3aa: CASSSQGTGAHEQYF

v_gene: TRBV2
CDR3aa: CASLRHLAGRVSEKLFF

v_gene: TRBV18
CDR3aa: CASSHDPGFVNTEAFF

v_gene: TRBV5-3
CDR3aa: CASSWPTGYGYTF

v_gene: TRBV19
CDR3aa: CASSVLGQGTYGYTF

v_gene: TRBV4-1
CDR3aa: CASSQSQVEEKLFF

v_gene: TRBV30
CDR3aa: CAWSVSRTVSYEQYF

v_gene: TRBV6-1
CDR3aa: CASSGFTRYEQYF

v_gene: TRBV27
CDR3aa: CASSYRYSNQPQHF

v_gene: TRBV4-3
CDR3aa: CASSQEISRGTTLETQYF

v_gene: TRBV27
CDR3aa: CASSRGGSGRFTDTQYF

v_gene: TRBV18
CDR3aa: CASSPQGVPGELFF

v_gene: TRBV7-9
CDR3aa: CASSLGQGPGYTF

v_gene: TRBV28
CDR3aa: CASSPTSGYLQETQYF

v_gene: TRBV5-1
CDR3aa: CASSLGTGALEQYF

v_gene: TRBV28
CDR3aa: CASSLGRGYGYTF

v_gene: TRBV5-4
CDR3aa: CASSLDKDQPQHF

v_gene: TRBV9
CDR3aa: CASSVGGGFSYEQYF

v_gene: TRBV7-8
CDR3aa: CASSLEAGSRYTF

v_gene: TRBV4-1
CDR3aa: CASSQRDNEQFF

v_gene: TRBV6-5
CDR3aa: CASSYSEIFSGNTIYF

v_gene: TRBV5-6
CDR3aa: CASSPGGAGANVLTF

v_gene: TRBV7-9
CDR3aa: CASSLTGFGDTQYF

v_gene: TRBV18
CDR3aa: CASSPGAGSTDTQYF

v_gene: TRBV30
CDR3aa: CAWKLKRGGTQYF

v_gene: TRBV28
CDR3aa: CASGLQNYEQYF

v_gene: TRBV7-2
CDR3aa: CASSLAPLTGGAGAFF

v_gene: TRBV28
CDR3aa: CASRRGTKYEQYF

v_gene: TRBV7-2
CDR3aa: CASTPRDYPYNEQFF

v_gene: TRBV2
CDR3aa: CASSEKSSGRSEQFF

v_gene: TRBV27
CDR3aa: CASRLNGGWGSYEQYF

v_gene: TRBV5-1
CDR3aa: CASSLGRLAGHTGELFF

v_gene: TRBV9
CDR3aa: CASSMGVHGGELFF

v_gene: TRBV5-4
CDR3aa: CASSWGTGNTGELFF

v_gene: TRBV11-3
CDR3aa: CASSPGGARTEAFF

v_gene: TRBV27
CDR3aa: CASNPVRGGRETQYF

v_gene: TRBV29-1
CDR3aa: CSVGRVGTGSSYEQYF

v_gene: TRBV29-1
CDR3aa: CSVQGKNTEAFF

v_gene: TRBV18
CDR3aa: CASSPLGTDNEQFF

v_gene: TRBV9
CDR3aa: CASSVDPQGFLEQYF

v_gene: TRBV28
CDR3aa: CASSPIDRTDTQYF

v_gene: TRBV7-9
CDR3aa: CASSMGLAGDWDEQYF